Below, 27 T cell receptor beta chains from the same sample are listed, as sequenced in a study of a mutant IDH1 vaccine in newly diagnosed glioma. The time point is: week 23, last vaccination. The vaccine gave 300 ug of a 20-mer mutant IDH1 peptide subcutaneously per dose. For these receptors, no antigen is known. Generated by immunoSEQ multiplex PCR, the TCRdb table keeps only in-frame clones and is missing some. In the table there are around 78,000 clones, 70% to 90% of which are singletons. Material: PBMCs, obtained from a glioma patient whose treatment included an IDH1 peptide vaccine. The source is a man aged 25 to 45 with glioma. Some clones in this sample may be carry-over from other donors' samples.

V is TRBV6-6 and J is TRBJ1-1; D might be TRBD1 (6 bases). Germline CDR1 reads MNHNY; CDR2 reads SVGAGI (reference sequence). The CDR3 sequence is 14 residues long. V was clipped by 4 bases and J by 5 bases, with 14 bases between them. Here the CDR3 reads CASSSYRDRTEAFF. The DNA for the CDR3 is TGTGCCAGCAGTTCATACAGGGATCGGACTGAAGCTTTCTTT.

The chain links TRBV7-2 to TRBJ1-2; possible D gene TRBD1, 5 bases. Between the trimmed V and J ends, which lost 5 bases and 7 bases, there was a span of 11 bases. This CDR3 is built from 12 residues. Germline V gene data show CDR1 as SGHTA and CDR2 as FQGNSA. The CDR3 nucleotides are TGTGCCAGCAGCCCCGCGGGGGGTGGCTACACCTTC. Translated: CASSPAGGGYTF.

The rearrangement uses TRBV6-6 and TRBJ2-7, with D possibly being TRBD1 (5 bases). The germline V gene has CDR1 MNHNY and CDR2 SVGAGI (reference sequence). Deletions cut 3 bases from V and 0 bases from J, with 9 bases between. There are 14 residues in the CDR3. CDR3 sequence (DNA): TGTGCCAGCAGTTATACGACAGACTCCTACGAGCAGTACTTC. This translates into CASSYTTDSYEQYF.

The chain couples TRBV18 to TRBJ2-7, with 9 bases fitting TRBD1. The ends lost 6 bases at V and 5 bases at J; junction bases unmatched: 8. CDR3 length equals 14 residues. Germline-derived CDR1 and CDR2 are KGHSH and LQKENI. The CDR3 protein is CASSPRDRAHEQYF. CDR3 nucleotide sequence: TGTGCCAGCTCCCCCAGGGACAGGGCCCACGAGCAGTACTTC.

This rearrangement joins TRBV10-3 to TRBJ2-7, with 8 bases fitting TRBD1. CDR3 length: 13 residues. Germline V lookup: CDR1 ENHRY, CDR2 SYGVKD. The J segment lost 3 bases and the V segment lost 9 bases, leaving 7 bases of the junction unmatched. CDR3 amino acids: CAMKDRGNYEQYF. CDR3 coding DNA: TGTGCCATGAAAGACAGGGGAAACTACGAGCAGTACTTC.

The gene calls are TRBV5-6 and TRBJ2-7; D unresolved. V lost 4 bases and J lost 0, with 8 bases in between. Germline V lookup: CDR1 SGHDT, CDR2 YYEEEE. The CDR3 is made up of 13 amino acids. The CDR3 is CASSPAHSYEQYF. The CDR3 region has the DNA TGTGCCAGCAGCCCCGCTCACTCCTACGAGCAGTACTTC.

This rearrangement joins TRBV6-1 to TRBJ1-4; tentatively, D is TRBD1 (5 bases). CDR1 is MNHNS and CDR2 is SASEGT in the germline V gene. CDR3 length equals 15 residues. The V end lost 6 bases, the J end lost 8 bases, and 19 bases lay between the germline ends. The CDR3 sequence is CASRPDRSGGEKLFF. In DNA, the CDR3 is TGTGCCAGCAGACCCGACAGAAGCGGAGGGGAAAAACTGTTTTTT.

This sequence joins TRBV10-3 and TRBJ2-2; 11 bases line up with TRBD2. V trimming: 6 bases; J trimming: 2 bases; junction bases outside the gene matches: 5. There are 16 residues in the CDR3. Germline CDR1 and CDR2: ENHRY and SYGVKD. CDR3 in DNA: TGTGCCATCAGCGGGACTAGCGGCTATAACACCGGGGAGCTGTTTTTT. It yields the protein CAISGTSGYNTGELFF.

This clone turned up a few times. This chain joins TRBV9 and TRBJ2-5, with D unclear. V lost 0 bases and J 4 bases, leaving 10 bases between the germline ends. The germline CDR1 and CDR2 sequences are SGDLS and YYNGEE. The CDR3 runs 14 residues. CDR3 coding DNA: TGTGCCAGCAGCGTAGAACCAAGCACAGAGACCCAGTACTTC. Amino acid sequence: CASSVEPSTETQYF.

This clone came up once. The gene calls are TRBV2 and TRBJ1-4; perhaps TRBD1 as D (6 bases). There are 16 residues in the CDR3. The V gene lost 4 bases and the J gene lost 3 bases, with 15 bases spanning the gap. The germline V gene has CDR1 SNHLY and CDR2 FYNNEI. This chain's CDR3 is CASSVGRGQANEKLFF. CDR3 bases: TGTGCCAGCAGTGTAGGCAGGGGACAAGCTAATGAAAAACTGTTTTTT.

This chain uses TRBV10-2 with TRBJ2-1; 9 bases fit TRBD2. The CDR3 sequence is 14 residues long. The V segment lost 3 bases and the J segment 5 bases; nucleotides outside the gene matches: 2. Germline V CDR1 and CDR2: WSHSY, SAAADI. The CDR3 nucleotides are TGCGCCAGCAGTGAAGCGGGGGGCCACAATGAGCAGTTCTTC. It specifies CASSEAGGHNEQFF.

The chain links TRBV2 to TRBJ1-1; no definite D call. The V end was cut by 4 bases, the J end by 0 bases, with 6 bases between. Germline V gene sequence: CDR1 SNHLY, CDR2 FYNNEI. The CDR3 contains 13 residues. The CDR3: CASSVSLNTEAFF. As DNA, the CDR3 is TGTGCCAGCAGTGTCAGCCTGAACACTGAAGCTTTCTTT.

This chain joins TRBV5-1 and TRBJ1-4; D call uncertain. Between the trimmed V and J ends, which lost 5 bases and 0 bases, there was a span of 17 bases. This CDR3 spans 17 amino acids. Germline CDR1 is SGHRS and CDR2 is YFSETQ. The CDR3 DNA follows: TGCGCCAGCAGTCTTAGTACAACACCGACAACTAATGAAAAACTGTTTTTT. Protein product: CASSLSTTPTTNEKLFF.

A few counts support this clone. The chain has TRBV29-1 and TRBJ2-1, with D maybe TRBD1 (5 bases). The germline V gene has CDR1 SQVTM and CDR2 ANQGSEA. The V end lost 6 bases, the J end lost 6 bases, and 12 bases lay between the germline ends. The CDR3 covers 12 residues. The CDR3 protein is CSVSPGANEQFF. The CDR3 DNA reads as TGCAGCGTAAGCCCTGGGGCCAATGAGCAGTTCTTC.

CDR3 loop: CASSVGRPTNEKLFF. DNA of the CDR3: TGTGCCAGCAGTGTTGGACGGCCAACTAATGAAAAACTGTTTTTT. This chain links TRBV6-1 with TRBJ1-4, with D hard to call. This CDR3 has 15 amino acids. Trimming left V 4 bases short and J 0 bases short, with 9 bases between. Germline values: CDR1 MNHNS, CDR2 SASEGT.

The rearrangement joins TRBV29-1 to TRBJ2-7; D might be TRBD2 (7 bases). V shed 2 bases and J shed 5 bases, with 13 bases lying between them. The germline V gene encodes CDR1 SQVTM and CDR2 ANQGSEA. The CDR3 covers 13 residues. This CDR3 reads CSVEPQGRDEQYF. The CDR3 DNA sequence: TGCAGCGTTGAACCCCAGGGGAGGGACGAGCAGTACTTC.

The chain links TRBV5-5 to TRBJ2-5; D not resolved. The CDR3 has 13 residues. Looked up from germline, CDR1 is SGHKS and CDR2 is YYEKEE (reference sequence). V lost 4 bases and J lost 10, with 17 bases in between. CDR3 in DNA: TGTGCCAGCAGCCCCGACCACCTGATGGACCAGTACTTC. It yields the protein CASSPDHLMDQYF.

This chain links TRBV11-2 with TRBJ2-1; D remains unclear. Trimming shortened V by 0 bases and J by 7 bases, and 13 bases separated the two germline ends. This CDR3 has 15 amino acids. Germline V gene sequence: CDR1 SGHAT, CDR2 FQNNGV. The CDR3 region has the DNA TGTGCCAGCAGCTTAGATTCACTAACAGTAAATGAGCAGTTCTTC. This translates into CASSLDSLTVNEQFF.

The DNA for the CDR3 is TGCGCCAGCAGTGAGAGGCAGGCGGATACTGAAGCTTTCTTT. Translation: CASSERQADTEAFF. The V and J genes are TRBV10-2 and TRBJ1-1; D not certain. CDR1 is WSHSY, CDR2 SAAADI, per germline. The length of the CDR3 is 14 residues. V was pared by 2 bases and J by 5 bases, with 12 bases between.

The chain uses TRBV28 and TRBJ1-4; TRBD1 matches at 8 bases. Germline V gives CDR1 MDHEN, CDR2 SYDVKM. The length of the CDR3 is 15 residues. After removal of 6 bases from V and 8 bases from J, the junction contained 11 bases not matched to a gene. The CDR3 DNA sequence: TGTGCCAGCAGCACCCAGTCGACAGGGGACGAAAAACTGTTTTTT. Translating it yields CASSTQSTGDEKLFF. Looking up the rest from reference TRBV28 and TRBJ1-4 gives the full variable domain: DVKVTQSSRYLVKRTGEKVFLECVQDMDHENMFWYRQDPGLGLRLIYFSYDVKMKEKGDIPEGYSVSREKKERFSLILESASTNQTSMYLCASSTQSTGDEKLFFGSGTQLSVL.

The chain uses TRBV4-1 and TRBJ2-7, with D uncertain. From germline, CDR1 is MGHRA and CDR2 YSYEKL. The ends were cut back, 3 bases at V and 6 bases at J, with 6 bases in the middle. The CDR3 sequence is 11 residues long. CDR3 amino acids: CASSHGGEQYF. CDR3 nucleotides: TGCGCCAGCAGCCACGGCGGCGAGCAGTACTTC.

The chain combines TRBV27 with TRBJ2-1; D not resolved. The CDR3 is 13 amino acids. Per germline, CDR1 MNHEY and CDR2 SMNVEV (reference sequence). V lost 2 bases and J lost 6, with 8 bases in between. The CDR3, as DNA: TGTGCCAGCAGTTTAGGGCCGAGCAATGAGCAGTTCTTC. This encodes CASSLGPSNEQFF.

This chain joins TRBV28 and TRBJ2-5, with 8 bases fitting TRBD2. CDR1 is MDHEN, CDR2 SYDVKM, per germline. The J segment lost 0 bases and the V segment lost 3 bases, leaving 6 bases of the junction unmatched. The CDR3 covers 16 residues. Here the CDR3 reads CASSFLAGGNQETQYF. In nucleotides, the CDR3 is TGTGCCAGCAGTTTTCTCGCGGGGGGTAACCAAGAGACCCAGTACTTC.

The rearrangement links TRBV18 to TRBJ1-2; unclear D gene. Germline V gene sequence: CDR1 KGHSH, CDR2 LQKENI. Trimming took off 1 base at V and 2 bases at J, with 14 bases between the two ends. This CDR3 contains 16 residues. CDR3: CASSPLGDGRNYGYTF. The CDR3 nucleotides are TGTGCCAGCTCACCACTGGGAGATGGAAGGAACTATGGCTACACCTTC.

CDR3 region: CATRSGNTIYF. The CDR3 DNA reads TGTGCCACCCGCTCTGGAAACACCATATATTTT. V and J are TRBV13 and TRBJ1-3; no clear D gene. Germline loops: CDR1 PRHDT, CDR2 FYEKMQ (reference sequence). V was trimmed by 10 bases and J by 0 bases, leaving 4 bases between them. The CDR3 covers 11 residues.

Of note for this clone: Sequence at one end of the junction differs from germline and may be a read error. The chain combines TRBV10-1 with TRBJ2-3; possible D gene TRBD2, 6 bases. The CDR3 spans 15 residues. In germline, CDR1 is WNHNN, CDR2 SYGVQD (reference sequence). For the CDR3, the DNA is TGCGCCGGCAGTGAGACCGGGACTGGGACAGATACGCAGTATTTT. It encodes CAGSETGTGTDTQYF.

The CDR3 spells CASSLRSTDTQYF. In DNA form, the CDR3 reads TGCGCCAGCAGTTTGCGTAGCACAGATACGCAGTATTTT. The chain employs TRBV10-2 and TRBJ2-3; D is uncertain. Trimming pared 5 bases from V and 0 bases from J, leaving 6 bases between. CDR1 and CDR2 from the germline V gene are WSHSY and SAAADI. There are 13 residues in the CDR3.